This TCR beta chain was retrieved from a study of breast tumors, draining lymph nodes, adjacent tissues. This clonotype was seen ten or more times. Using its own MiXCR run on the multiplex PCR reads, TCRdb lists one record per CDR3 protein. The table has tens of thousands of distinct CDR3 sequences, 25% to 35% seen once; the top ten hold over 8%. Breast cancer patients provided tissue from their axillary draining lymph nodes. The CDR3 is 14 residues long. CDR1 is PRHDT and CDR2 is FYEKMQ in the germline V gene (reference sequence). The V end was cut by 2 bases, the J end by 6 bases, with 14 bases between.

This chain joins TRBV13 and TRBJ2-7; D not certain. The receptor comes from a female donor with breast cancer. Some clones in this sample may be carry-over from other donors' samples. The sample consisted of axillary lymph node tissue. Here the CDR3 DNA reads TGTGCCAGCAGCTTAAATTTTCCGGGCGCCGAGCAGTACTTC. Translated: CASSLNFPGAEQYF.